This T cell receptor beta chain was sequenced for a study of cytomegalovirus exposure and HLA in healthy donors. Primers: 60 Vbeta forward and 13 Jbeta reverse. The repertoire was sequenced with immunoSEQ multiplex PCR; TCRdb's copy has only in-frame clones and lacks some. The sample lists roughly 160,000 clones; roughly 80% were seen once. The CDR3 is made up of 15 amino acids. V lost 8 bases to trimming and J lost 0 bases, with 13 bases between them. Germline V gene lookup returns CDR1 ENHRY and CDR2 SYGVKD. The TCR originated in a woman between 40 and 50 years old in good health and CMV-seropositive. This chain uses TRBV10-3 with TRBJ1-4, with a weak D call TRBD1 (5 bases). Sequencing was carried out using PBMCs. The CDR3 loop is CAISLDRATNEKLFF. CDR3 nucleotides: TGTGCCATCTCCCTAGACAGAGCAACTAATGAAAAACTGTTTTTT.